Presented here are 4 T cell receptor beta chains from one specimen sequenced in a study of cytomegalovirus exposure and HLA in healthy donors. This table comes from immunoSEQ multiplex PCR, and its TCRdb copy is limited to in-frame clones, with some not included. The sample yields roughly 90,000 clones, 85% seen once. Material for sequencing was PBMCs. The receptor source for this set is a man aged 18 to 30 in good health and CMV-seropositive.

V gene TRBV6-1 combines with J gene TRBJ1-1; 9 bases fit TRBD1. Trimming took 8 bases from V and 0 from J; bases not matched to a gene: 1. The CDR3 extends over 13 amino acids. Germline CDR1 reads MNHNS; CDR2 reads SASEGT. Here the CDR3 DNA reads TGTGCCAGCCGACAGGGGGTGAACACTGAAGCTTTCTTT. Amino acids: CASRQGVNTEAFF.

This chain connects TRBV2 to TRBJ1-2; D is unresolved. The V gene's germline CDR1 is SNHLY and CDR2 FYNNEI. The CDR3 consists of 14 residues. Trimming cost V 3 bases and J 3 bases, with 11 bases left between them. The CDR3 nucleotides are TGTGCCAGCAGTGAGCGGGGATGGGACTATGGCTACACCTTC. It yields the protein CASSERGWDYGYTF.

The rearrangement links TRBV6-4 to TRBJ2-7; D unclear. Germline V lookup: CDR1 MRHNA, CDR2 SNTAGT. The CDR3 runs 13 residues. V lost 2 bases and J lost 0, with 5 bases in between. The DNA for the CDR3 is TGTGCCAGCAGTGACGACTCCTCCTACGAGCAGTACTTC. Residues: CASSDDSSYEQYF.

The chain is built from TRBV6-6 and TRBJ2-1, with D possibly matching TRBD2 (5 bases). Germline CDR1 and CDR2: MNHNY and SVGAGI (reference sequence). V was pared by 2 bases and J by 5 bases, with 7 bases between. CDR3 length: 13 residues. The CDR3 reads CASSYLRDNEQFF. The CDR3 bases are TGTGCCAGCAGTTACCTGCGGGACAATGAGCAGTTCTTC.